The TCR beta chain described here comes from a study of cytotoxic CD8 clonotypes in ibrutinib-treated CLL. Study in general: Of the patients, 10 to 12 were relapsed/refractory, about 16 treatment-naive and fewer than 18 IGHV unmutated.

Repertoires were generated with immunoSEQ multiplex PCR, while TCRdb's copy carries only in-frame clones and drops some. The table records roughly 200,000 clones, approximately 79% of them present only once. This clone was found once. The antigen remains undetermined. Germline V gene sequence: CDR1 SGHVS, CDR2 FNYEAQ. The trim removed 1 base at V and 7 bases at J, leaving 4 bases unmatched. The CDR3 runs 15 residues. Study conclusions and caveats: Relative to age-matched healthy donors, clonality at baseline was higher, and it tracked circulating CD8+ T-cell counts.

The rearrangement links TRBV7-6 to TRBJ1-3; 10 bases match TRBD1. Sequenced material: PBMCs, taken after 12 months of ibrutinib treatment. This clonotype was obtained from a human donor with chronic lymphocytic leukemia. The CDR3 DNA reads TGTGCCAGCAGCTTAGAAGGGACAGGGGCGAACACCATATATTTT. Amino acid sequence: CASSLEGTGANTIYF.